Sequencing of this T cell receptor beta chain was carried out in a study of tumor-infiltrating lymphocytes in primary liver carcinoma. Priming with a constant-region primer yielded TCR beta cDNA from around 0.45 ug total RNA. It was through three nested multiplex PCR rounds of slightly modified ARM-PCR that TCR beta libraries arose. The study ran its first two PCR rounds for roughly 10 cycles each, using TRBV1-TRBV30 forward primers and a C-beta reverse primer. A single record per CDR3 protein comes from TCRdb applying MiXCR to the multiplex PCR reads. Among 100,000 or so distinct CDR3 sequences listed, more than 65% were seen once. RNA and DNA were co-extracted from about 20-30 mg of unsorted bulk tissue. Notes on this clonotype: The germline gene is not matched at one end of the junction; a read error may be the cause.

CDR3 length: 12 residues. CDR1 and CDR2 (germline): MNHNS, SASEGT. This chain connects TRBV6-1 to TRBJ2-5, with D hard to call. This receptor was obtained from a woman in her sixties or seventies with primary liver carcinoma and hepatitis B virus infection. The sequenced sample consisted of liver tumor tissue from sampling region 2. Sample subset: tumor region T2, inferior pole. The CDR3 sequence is CASSEAKETQHF. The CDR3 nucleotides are TGTGCCAGCAGTGAAGCAAAAGAGACCCAGCACTTC.